The sequence of this TCR beta chain was determined in a study of cytomegalovirus exposure and HLA in healthy donors. Per germline, CDR1 MDHEN and CDR2 SYDVKM. Between the trimmed V and J ends, which lost 6 bases and 7 bases, there was a span of 18 bases. The CDR3 contains 14 residues. Whole-study results and caveats: Reportedly, cytomegalovirus status was diagnosed with high sensitivity and specificity.

Comment on this clone: The antigen remains unidentified.

Some clones are missing from TCRdb's copy, which holds only in-frame ones; the method was immunoSEQ multiplex PCR. The profile covers 120,000 to 150,000 clones, with approximately 86% appearing a single time and less than 5.5% taken by the ten largest. The TCR comes from a man aged 18 to 29 in good health and CMV-seropositive. This chain links TRBV28 with TRBJ1-2; D might be TRBD1 (6 bases). Source material: PBMCs. This CDR3 is CASSDDLTGTGYTF. CDR3 coding DNA: TGTGCCAGCAGCGACGACCTCACAGGGACTGGCTACACCTTC.